The 20 T cell receptor beta chains below were found in one sample sequenced in a study of OX40 agonist ivuxolimab in advanced cancers. TCRdb's table, derived via immunoSEQ multiplex PCR, lists solely in-frame clones and lacks some. This sample has nearly 80,000 clones, with over 75% found just once. The specimen was CD4+ or CD8+ T cells sorted from blood, collected in a trial of the OX40 agonist ivuxolimab. These receptors were obtained from an adult with an advanced solid tumor such as melanoma, head and neck, liver or kidney cancer.

This chain connects TRBV4-1 to TRBJ2-5; TRBD2 agrees at 11 bases. The CDR3 spans 16 residues. V lost 5 bases, J lost 5 bases, and 10 bases stayed unmatched. The germline CDR1 and CDR2 sequences are MGHRA and YSYEKL. CDR3 in amino acids: CASSGIAGGPGETQYF. The DNA of the CDR3 is TGCGCCAGCAGCGGGATAGCGGGAGGGCCAGGGGAGACCCAGTACTTC.

The rearrangement joins TRBV11-2 to TRBJ2-2; D gene unclear. This CDR3 comprises 15 residues. The V gene's germline CDR1 is SGHAT and CDR2 FQNNGV. V was cut by 1 base and J by 0 bases, with 6 bases left in between. The chain's CDR3 is CASSLARTNTGELFF. The CDR3 nucleotides are TGTGCCAGCAGCTTAGCCCGAACGAACACCGGGGAGCTGTTTTTT.

The CDR3 DNA follows: TGTGCCAGCAGCTTAGCCACGGGCAGTCAAGAGACCCAGTACTTC. It encodes CASSLATGSQETQYF. J is TRBJ2-5 and V is TRBV11-2, with D hard to call. Germline V gene data show CDR1 as SGHAT and CDR2 as FQNNGV. The ends were cut back, 1 base at V and 2 bases at J, with 11 bases in the middle. The CDR3 spans 15 residues.

This clone was seen only once. V and J are TRBV19 and TRBJ2-2; D may be TRBD1 (6 bases). Looked up from germline, CDR1 is LNHDA and CDR2 is SQIVND (reference sequence). V lost 3 bases, J lost 6 bases, and 17 bases lay in between. The CDR3 contains 16 residues. CDR3 coding DNA: TGTGCCAGTAGTATCCCTGGTGGGGGCGAGTCCGGGGAGCTGTTTTTT. Amino acid sequence: CASSIPGGGESGELFF. The whole variable domain, remainder taken from reference TRBV19 and TRBJ2-2, is DGGITQSPKYLFRKEGQNVTLSCEQNLNHDAMYWYRQDPGQGLRLIYYSQIVNDFQKGDIAEGYSVSREKKESFPLTVTSAQKNPTAFYLCASSIPGGGESGELFFGEGSRLTVL.

J is TRBJ2-7 and V is TRBV19; no definite D call. The CDR3 has 14 amino acids. Per germline, CDR1 LNHDA and CDR2 SQIVND (reference sequence). The V gene lost 3 bases and the J gene lost 2 bases, with 11 bases spanning the gap. The CDR3 is CASSISSQAYEQYF. For the CDR3, the DNA is TGTGCCAGTAGTATTTCCAGTCAGGCCTACGAGCAGTACTTC.

This chain links TRBV7-2 with TRBJ2-1; D possibly corresponds to TRBD1 (5 bases). Germline values: CDR1 SGHTA, CDR2 FQGNSA. The CDR3 spans 14 residues. With 3 bases removed from V and 8 bases from J, the gap between germline ends came to 14 bases. CDR3 loop: CASSFVGLGDEQFF. CDR3 DNA sequence: TGTGCCAGCAGCTTTGTGGGGCTCGGCGATGAGCAGTTCTTC. The full variable domain, with the rest looked up from reference TRBV7-2 and TRBJ2-1, is GAGVSQSPSNKVTEKGKDVELRCDPISGHTALYWYRQSLGQGLEFLIYFQGNSAPDKSGLPSDRFSAERTGGSVSTLTIQRTQQEDSAVYLCASSFVGLGDEQFFGPGTRLTVL.

As for this clone: The junction shows a germline mismatch at one end, possibly a read error. This rearrangement joins TRBV5-4 to TRBJ2-5, with 8 bases fitting TRBD1. Germline loops: CDR1 SGHNT, CDR2 YYREEE (reference sequence). The CDR3 is 12 residues long. The CDR3 DNA follows: TGTGCCAGCAGCCCACGCCGGGACAGGCCTCACTTC. It specifies CASSPRRDRPHF.

This chain uses TRBV19 with TRBJ2-7; 9 bases align to TRBD2. The germline V gene has CDR1 LNHDA and CDR2 SQIVND (reference sequence). Losses at the gene ends were 7 bases for V and 4 bases for J; bases not matched to a gene: 8. CDR3 length equals 14 residues. The CDR3 loop reads CASKATSGVYEQYF. CDR3 sequence (DNA): TGTGCCAGTAAGGCGACTAGCGGAGTATACGAGCAGTACTTC.

V gene TRBV25-1 combines with J gene TRBJ1-2, with D unresolved. Trimming stripped 4 bases from V and 8 bases from J, with 17 bases between. Per germline, CDR1 MGHDK and CDR2 SYGVNS. This CDR3 spans 14 amino acids. The CDR3, as DNA: TGTGCCAGCAGTGCCGGGATGACGGCCTGGGGCTACACCTTC. Its translation is CASSAGMTAWGYTF.

This clone was counted between two and nine times. The V call is TRBV30, the J call TRBJ1-5; D is ambiguous. The germline V and J ends were trimmed by 2 bases and 7 bases, with 6 bases remaining between them. Germline V CDR1 and CDR2: GTSNPN, SVGIG (reference sequence). The CDR3 covers 11 residues. The CDR3 region is CAWSNGQPQHF. CDR3 in DNA: TGTGCCTGGAGTAACGGACAGCCCCAGCATTTT.

The chain carries TRBV30 and TRBJ2-1, with TRBD1 matching over 8 bases. Per the germline V gene, CDR1 is GTSNPN and CDR2 is SVGIG (reference sequence). The J segment lost 4 bases and the V segment lost 1 base, leaving 6 bases of the junction unmatched. CDR3 length: 15 amino acids. In nucleotides, the CDR3 is TGTGCCTGGAGTGGGACAGGGTTACGATACAATGAGCAGTTCTTC. Its protein product is CAWSGTGLRYNEQFF.

This sequence joins TRBV27 and TRBJ2-1, with a possible D match to TRBD2 (6 bases). Germline CDR1 is MNHEY and CDR2 is SMNVEV (reference sequence). The CDR3 length is 15 residues. V lost 3 bases and J 10 bases, leaving 19 bases between the germline ends. In nucleotides, the CDR3 is TGTGCCAGCAGTTTGGACCCATCTAATCGGGAGGAGCAGTTCTTC. As protein: CASSLDPSNREEQFF.

The chain links TRBV2 to TRBJ2-5; 9 bases match TRBD2. Germline V gene lookup returns CDR1 SNHLY and CDR2 FYNNEI. This CDR3 contains 14 residues. With 6 bases clipped from V and 5 bases from J, the junction kept 7 bases outside the gene matches. As DNA, the CDR3 is TGTGCCAGCAGAGTGCGGGGGGGGGTGGAGACCCAGTACTTC. Its translation: CASRVRGGVETQYF. Based on the CDR3 plus reference TRBV2 and TRBJ2-5, the full variable domain is EPEVTQTPSHQVTQMGQEVILRCVPISNHLYFYWYRQILGQKVEFLVSFYNNEISEKSEIFDDQFSVERPDGSNFTLKIRSTKLEDSAMYFCASRVRGGVETQYFGPGTRLLVL.

The CDR3 region is CASSLQSTQTSGFYEQYF. The CDR3 DNA sequence: TGTGCCAGCAGCTTACAGTCGACTCAGACTAGCGGGTTCTACGAGCAGTACTTC. This sequence joins TRBV11-3 and TRBJ2-7, with 10 bases lining up with TRBD2. The germline gives CDR1 SGHNT, CDR2 YENEEA. V gave up 2 bases and J gave up 3 bases; unmatched junction bases: 13. This CDR3 region has 18 residues.

V is TRBV14 and J is TRBJ1-2; 7 bases line up with TRBD1. The CDR3 has 14 amino acids. Germline assignment: CDR1 SGHDN and CDR2 FVKESK. J gave up 4 bases and V 2 bases, and 4 bases lay outside the gene matches. The CDR3 region is CASSQLQGPYGYTF. CDR3 sequence (DNA): TGTGCCAGCAGCCAACTACAGGGGCCCTATGGCTACACCTTC. The full variable domain, rest sourced from reference TRBV14 and TRBJ1-2, is EAGVTQFPSHSVIEKGQTVTLRCDPISGHDNLYWYRRVMGKEIKFLLHFVKESKQDESGMPNNRFLAERTGGTYSTLKVQPAELEDSGVYFCASSQLQGPYGYTFGSGTRLTVV.

The rearrangement uses TRBV9 and TRBJ2-2; 7 bases fit TRBD2. This CDR3 contains 15 residues. V trimming: 0 bases; J trimming: 7 bases; junction bases outside the gene matches: 6. Germline loops: CDR1 SGDLS, CDR2 YYNGEE. The DNA for the CDR3 is TGTGCCAGCAGCGTAGGACTAGCCCCTCGCGGGGAGCTGTTTTTT. Its protein is CASSVGLAPRGELFF.

In nucleotides, the CDR3 is TGTGCCAGCAGCCACGGGGGTAGACGCAATGAGCAGTTCTTC. Translation: CASSHGGRRNEQFF. This sequence joins TRBV7-2 and TRBJ2-1, with D possibly being TRBD2 (6 bases). V was cut by 5 bases and J by 6 bases, with 14 bases left in between. The CDR3 has 14 residues. CDR1 and CDR2 (germline): SGHTA, FQGNSA.

This clone was seen just once. The V gene is TRBV5-3, the J gene TRBJ1-5; no reliable D call. TRBV5-3 is labeled an ORF, and its function is uncertain. There are 15 residues in the CDR3. Trimming removed 2 bases from V and 6 bases from J, with 15 bases in between. Here the CDR3 reads CARSFWPLDAQPQHF. CDR3 DNA: TGTGCCAGAAGCTTTTGGCCCCTTGATGCTCAGCCCCAGCATTTT.

This chain uses TRBV7-2 with TRBJ2-5; a weak D match, TRBD2 (5 bases). V lost 0 bases and J lost 11, with 10 bases in between. Germline V CDR1 and CDR2: SGHTA, FQGNSA. The CDR3 has 12 amino acids. As DNA, the CDR3 is TGTGCCAGCAGCTTAGCGGTTGGGGAGCAGTACTTC. This translates into CASSLAVGEQYF.

This chain joins TRBV6-6 and TRBJ2-7; TRBD2 aligns across 8 bases. Trimming removed 7 bases from V and 9 bases from J; junction bases left unmatched: 11. Germline values: CDR1 MNHNY, CDR2 SVGAGI (reference sequence). The CDR3 contains 13 residues. The CDR3 nucleotides are TGTGCCAGCACAGGTGGCCTCGGGGGGGGGCAGTACTTC. The encoded protein is CASTGGLGGGQYF.